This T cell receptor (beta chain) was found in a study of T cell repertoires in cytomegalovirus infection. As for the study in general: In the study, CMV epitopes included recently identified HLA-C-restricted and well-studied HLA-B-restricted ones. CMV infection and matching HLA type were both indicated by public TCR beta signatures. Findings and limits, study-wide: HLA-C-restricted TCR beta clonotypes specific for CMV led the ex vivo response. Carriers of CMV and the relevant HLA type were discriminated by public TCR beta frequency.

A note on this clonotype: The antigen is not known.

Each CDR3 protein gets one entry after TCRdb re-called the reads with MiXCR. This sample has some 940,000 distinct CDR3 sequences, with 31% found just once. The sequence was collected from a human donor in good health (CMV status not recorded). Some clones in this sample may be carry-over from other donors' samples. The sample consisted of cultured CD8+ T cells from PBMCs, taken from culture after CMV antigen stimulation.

The DNA for the CDR3 is TGTGCCAGCCCTGGGGATGCGGGGGGTTCGAGAGAGACCCAGTACTTC. It codes for CASPGDAGGSRETQYF. V gene TRBV2 combines with J gene TRBJ2-5; 8 bases align to TRBD2. CDR3 length equals 16 residues. The V segment lost 8 bases and the J segment 4 bases; nucleotides outside the gene matches: 15. The germline V gene encodes CDR1 SNHLY and CDR2 FYNNEI.